What follows are 5 T cell receptor beta chains derived from one specimen sequenced in a study of neurological immune-mediated disorders. MiXCR, run by TCRdb on the 5' RACE reads, gives a single entry per CDR3 protein. The sample carries about 58,000 distinct CDR3 sequences, around 3.6% recorded once. The sequenced sample consisted of PBMCs. The source of these receptors is a young man with multiple sclerosis.

The V and J genes are TRBV6-5 and TRBJ2-7; D might be TRBD2 (7 bases). The CDR3 length is 17 residues. Per the germline V gene, CDR1 is MNHEY and CDR2 is SVGAGI. The V and J ends lost 2 bases and 2 bases respectively, with 19 bases between them. The CDR3 DNA reads as TGTGCCAGCAGTTACATGAGATCGGCGGGGGCGACCTACGAGCAGTACTTC. This translates into CASSYMRSAGATYEQYF.

This clonotype showed up many times. The chain is built from TRBV29-1 and TRBJ2-7; 9 bases match TRBD1. The CDR3 covers 13 residues. V lost 7 bases, J lost 7 bases, and 11 bases stayed unmatched. CDR1 SQVTM and CDR2 ANQGSEA come from the germline V gene. CDR3 DNA sequence: TGCAGCGCTTGGGGGACAGGGCCGGAAGAGCAGTACTTC. It codes for CSAWGTGPEEQYF.

This clonotype appeared a few times. Given a much more abundant clone one base away, this may be a read error. This chain joins TRBV7-9 and TRBJ1-1; 11 positions agree with TRBD1. V lost 5 bases and J lost 3; bases outside the gene matches: 8. Germline V CDR1 and CDR2: SEHNR, FQNEAQ (reference sequence). The CDR3 is made up of 16 amino acids. CDR3 region: CASSRRDRGSDTEAFF. CDR3 nucleotide sequence: TGTGCCAGCAGCCGCCGGGACAGGGGGAGCGACACTGAAGCTTTCTTT.

This clonotype was seen a few times. This rearrangement joins TRBV4-2 to TRBJ2-3, with D tentatively TRBD1 (5 bases). V lost 0 bases and J lost 4, with 14 bases in between. Germline values: CDR1 LGHNA, CDR2 YNFKEQ. The CDR3 extends over 16 amino acids. This CDR3 is CASSQDLLRTSDTQYF. CDR3 nucleotides: TGTGCCAGCAGCCAAGATCTTTTACGGACATCAGATACGCAGTATTTT.

This clonotype appeared many times. The V gene is TRBV20-1, the J gene TRBJ2-5; 7 bases are shared with TRBD2. The J segment lost 1 base and the V segment lost 1 base, leaving 9 bases of the junction unmatched. The CDR3 runs to 16 residues. Germline V gene data show CDR1 as DFQATT and CDR2 as SNEGSKA (reference sequence). The DNA of the CDR3 is TGCAGTGCTAGAGGTTTAGGGGAGGGGCTCCAAGAGACCCAGTACTTC. Amino acid sequence: CSARGLGEGLQETQYF.